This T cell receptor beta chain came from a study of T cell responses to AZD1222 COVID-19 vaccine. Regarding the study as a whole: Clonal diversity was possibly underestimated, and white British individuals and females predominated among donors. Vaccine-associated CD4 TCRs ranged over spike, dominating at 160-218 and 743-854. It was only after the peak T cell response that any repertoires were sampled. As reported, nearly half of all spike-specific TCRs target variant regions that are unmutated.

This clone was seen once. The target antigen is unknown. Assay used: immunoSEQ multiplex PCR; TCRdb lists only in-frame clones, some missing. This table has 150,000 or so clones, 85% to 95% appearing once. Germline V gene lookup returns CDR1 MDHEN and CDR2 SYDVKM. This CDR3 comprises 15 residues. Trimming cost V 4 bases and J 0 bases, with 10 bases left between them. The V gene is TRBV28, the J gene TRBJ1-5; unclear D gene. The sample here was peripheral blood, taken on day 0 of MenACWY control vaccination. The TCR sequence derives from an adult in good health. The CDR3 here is CASSYFSGSNQPQHF. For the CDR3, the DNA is TGTGCCAGCAGTTATTTTTCAGGTAGCAATCAGCCCCAGCATTTT.